The entry that follows covers one TCR beta chain sequence. Its target is not known. Only in-frame clones appear in the TCRdb table, and some are missing; sequencing was by immunoSEQ multiplex PCR. The sample shows some 83,000 clones, about 88% of them seen only once. This entry comes from a study of T cell responses to AZD1222 COVID-19 vaccine. Study observations and caveats: Mapped onto spike, vaccine-associated CD4 TCRs spanned it and were dominant at 160-218 and 743-854. Once two AZD1222 doses were given, Spike-specific TCR breadth and depth went up. No repertoire was sampled before or during the peak T cell response, only after it.

Germline V gene sequence: CDR1 ENHRY, CDR2 SYGVKD. The CDR3 loop spans 17 amino acids. V lost 3 bases, J lost 3 bases, and 8 bases stayed unmatched. This clonotype was sampled from an adult who received the AZD1222 COVID-19 vaccine. V and J are TRBV10-3 and TRBJ1-3; 10 bases agree with TRBD1. The specimen was peripheral blood, collected 28 days after the second AZD1222 dose. CDR3 region: CAISDGDRGSFGNTIYF. DNA for the CDR3: TGTGCCATCAGTGATGGGGACAGGGGTTCATTTGGAAACACCATATATTTT.